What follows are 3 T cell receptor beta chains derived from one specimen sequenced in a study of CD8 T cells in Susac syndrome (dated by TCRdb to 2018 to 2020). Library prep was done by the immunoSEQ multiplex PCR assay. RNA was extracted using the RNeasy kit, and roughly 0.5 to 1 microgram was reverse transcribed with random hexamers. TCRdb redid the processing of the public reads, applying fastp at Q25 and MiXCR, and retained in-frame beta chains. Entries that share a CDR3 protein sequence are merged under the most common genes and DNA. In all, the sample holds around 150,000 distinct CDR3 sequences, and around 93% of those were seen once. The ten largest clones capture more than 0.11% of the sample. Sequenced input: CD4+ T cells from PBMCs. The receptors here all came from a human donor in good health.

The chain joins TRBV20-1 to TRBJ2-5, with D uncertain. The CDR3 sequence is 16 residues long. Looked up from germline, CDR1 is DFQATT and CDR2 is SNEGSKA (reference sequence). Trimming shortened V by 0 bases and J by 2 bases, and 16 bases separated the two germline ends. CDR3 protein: CSARDRFMAVQETQYF. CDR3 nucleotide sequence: TGCAGTGCTAGAGATCGGTTTATGGCTGTACAAGAGACCCAGTACTTC.

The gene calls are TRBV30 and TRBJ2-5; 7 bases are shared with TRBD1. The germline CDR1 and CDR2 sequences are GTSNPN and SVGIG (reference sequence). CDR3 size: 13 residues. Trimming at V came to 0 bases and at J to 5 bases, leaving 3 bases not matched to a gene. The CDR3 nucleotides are TGTGCCTGGAGTGTACGAGGGGGCGAGACCCAGTACTTC. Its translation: CAWSVRGGETQYF. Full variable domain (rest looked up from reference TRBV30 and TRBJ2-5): SQTIHQWPATLVQPVGSPLSLECTVEGTSNPNLYWYRQAAGRGLQLLFYSVGIGQISSEVPQNLSASRPQDRQFILSSKKLLLSDSGFYLCAWSVRGGETQYFGPGTRLLVL.

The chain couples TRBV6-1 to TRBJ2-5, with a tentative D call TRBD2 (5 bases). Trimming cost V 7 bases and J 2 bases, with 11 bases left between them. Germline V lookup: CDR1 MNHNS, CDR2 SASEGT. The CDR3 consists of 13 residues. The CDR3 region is CASTRGVQETQYF. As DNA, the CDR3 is TGTGCCAGCACTCGGGGAGTTCAAGAGACCCAGTACTTC.